The next 19 T cell receptor beta chains were all read from a single sample in a study of T cell changes during pregnancy in multiple sclerosis (dated by TCRdb to the late 2010s). The library relied on the immunoSEQ multiplex PCR assay. In its TCRdb copy, this immuneACCESS table keeps in-frame sequences only and misses some clones. Where compared with another copy, unresolved V genes explain less than half of these, and the others have no known cause. The sample yields about 69,000 clones; approximately 90% were counted once. Of the sample, roughly 1.5% falls within the top ten clones. The specimen was peripheral blood, collected in the third trimester of pregnancy. The receptors here all came from a female donor with multiple sclerosis, enrolled in a pregnancy study.

This chain connects TRBV6-5 to TRBJ1-1; 8 bases map to TRBD1. The V segment lost 5 bases and the J segment 4 bases; nucleotides outside the gene matches: 6. This CDR3 spans 14 amino acids. The germline gives CDR1 MNHEY, CDR2 SVGAGI. CDR3 sequence: CASSVLDRGTEAFF. DNA for the CDR3: TGTGCCAGCAGTGTACTCGACAGGGGCACTGAAGCTTTCTTT.

This rearrangement joins TRBV2 to TRBJ1-4, with D uncertain. The CDR3 is made up of 14 amino acids. Looked up from germline, CDR1 is SNHLY and CDR2 is FYNNEI. Deletions cut 6 bases from V and 7 bases from J, with 15 bases between. The CDR3 region has the DNA TGTGCCAGCAGCCGGGAGTCGTATCGTGAAAAACTGTTTTTT. As protein: CASSRESYREKLFF. The full variable domain, completed using reference TRBV2 and TRBJ1-4, is EPEVTQTPSHQVTQMGQEVILRCVPISNHLYFYWYRQILGQKVEFLVSFYNNEISEKSEIFDDQFSVERPDGSNFTLKIRSTKLEDSAMYFCASSRESYREKLFFGSGTQLSVL.

A few counts support this clone. The J gene is TRBJ2-1, the V gene TRBV7-8; tentatively, D is TRBD1 (6 bases). This CDR3 is built from 14 residues. Germline V CDR1 and CDR2: SGHVS, FQNEAQ. Trimming shortened V by 4 bases and J by 7 bases, and 14 bases separated the two germline ends. The CDR3 DNA sequence: TGTGCCAGCAGCTCCGGACAGTGGGAAAATGAGCAGTTCTTC. Its translation: CASSSGQWENEQFF.

The chain joins TRBV30 to TRBJ1-6; TRBD1 is a possible D gene (5 bases). Germline lookup yields CDR1 GTSNPN and CDR2 SVGIG (reference sequence). The CDR3 spans 13 residues. V lost 5 bases and J 7 bases, leaving 12 bases between the germline ends. CDR3 residues: CAWVDSTNSPLHF. CDR3 nucleotides: TGTGCCTGGGTCGACAGTACCAATTCACCCCTCCACTTT.

This clone was seen a single time. The chain employs TRBV6-1 and TRBJ2-7; TRBD1 aligns across 7 bases. Per germline, CDR1 MNHNS and CDR2 SASEGT. The length of the CDR3 is 16 residues. V gave up 4 bases and J gave up 5 bases; unmatched junction bases: 14. The chain's CDR3 is CASSAFSRQGVDEQYF. The CDR3 region has the DNA TGTGCCAGCAGTGCGTTTTCACGACAGGGAGTCGACGAGCAGTACTTC.

Here the CDR3 reads CASRRGGGETQYF. The CDR3 nucleotides are TGTGCCAGCCGGCGGGGGGGCGGCGAGACCCAGTACTTC. This chain links TRBV2 with TRBJ2-5; 9 bases align to TRBD2. Germline V lookup: CDR1 SNHLY, CDR2 FYNNEI. CDR3 length: 13 residues. Unmatched junction bases numbered 6, after V lost 8 bases and J lost 5 bases.

Only a few counts were recorded for this clone. This chain connects TRBV7-2 to TRBJ2-7; 8 bases line up with TRBD2. With 4 bases clipped from V and 0 bases from J, the junction kept 8 bases outside the gene matches. Germline V CDR1 and CDR2: SGHTA, FQGNSA. This CDR3 has 16 amino acids. The CDR3 DNA reads TGTGCCAGCAGCTCTCGGTCGGGAGGGAGCTCCTACGAGCAGTACTTC. This codes for CASSSRSGGSSYEQYF.

In its sample, this clone was seen once. Written as DNA, the CDR3 is TGTGCCAGCAGCCGGGAGGGGGGAGTCGGCTACGAGCAGTACTTC. It codes for CASSREGGVGYEQYF. J is TRBJ2-7 and V is TRBV13; 8 positions agree with TRBD2. The length of the CDR3 is 15 residues. Losses at the gene ends were 5 bases for V and 3 bases for J; bases not matched to a gene: 9. Germline CDR1 PRHDT, CDR2 FYEKMQ (reference sequence).

The chain is built from TRBV4-1 and TRBJ2-7; weak D call: TRBD2 (6 bases). The CDR3 loop spans 14 amino acids. Germline CDR1 is MGHRA and CDR2 is YSYEKL. With 2 bases removed from V and 0 bases from J, the gap between germline ends came to 8 bases. CDR3 nucleotide sequence: TGCGCCAGCAGCCAACGGGGGAGCTCCTACGAGCAGTACTTC. Protein sequence: CASSQRGSSYEQYF.

The chain combines TRBV5-1 with TRBJ2-1; D gene ambiguous. The CDR3 runs 15 residues. Trimming removed 1 base from V and 0 bases from J, with 8 bases in between. Germline V gives CDR1 SGHRS, CDR2 YFSETQ. The CDR3 region has the DNA TGCGCCAGCAGCTTGTTGGCTCTCTCCTACAATGAGCAGTTCTTC. Amino acids: CASSLLALSYNEQFF.

The chain couples TRBV2 to TRBJ2-2, with 10 nucleotides matching TRBD2. V shed 6 bases and J 7 bases; nucleotides not matched to a gene: 11. CDR3 length: 16 amino acids. Germline V gene lookup returns CDR1 SNHLY and CDR2 FYNNEI. The CDR3 DNA reads TGTGCCAGCAGCGACTACCTGGGACTAGCGATCGGGGAGCTGTTTTTT. It yields the protein CASSDYLGLAIGELFF.

This clone showed up just once. In DNA, the CDR3 is TGTGCCAGCAGCTTGGAGACAGTTAACAACTATGGCTACACCTTC. It encodes CASSLETVNNYGYTF. V gene TRBV5-4 combines with J gene TRBJ1-2; perhaps TRBD1 as D (5 bases). The CDR3 spans 15 residues. CDR1 is SGHNT and CDR2 is YYREEE in the germline V gene (reference sequence). Trimming cost V 0 bases and J 2 bases, with 11 bases left between them.

V gene TRBV11-2 combines with J gene TRBJ1-1, with 10 bases identical to TRBD1. This CDR3 is built from 15 residues. CDR1 SGHAT and CDR2 FQNNGV come from the germline V gene. Unmatched junction bases numbered 4, after V lost 5 bases and J lost 1 base. The CDR3 DNA reads TGTGCCAGCAGCACTCGACAGGGGGCGAACACTGAAGCTTTCTTT. It encodes CASSTRQGANTEAFF.

V gene TRBV30 combines with J gene TRBJ1-5; D ambiguous. The CDR3 has 14 residues. The germline V and J ends were trimmed by 0 bases and 7 bases, with 13 bases remaining between them. CDR1 GTSNPN and CDR2 SVGIG come from the germline V gene (reference sequence). CDR3 loop: CAWSVGLVGQPQHF. In DNA, the CDR3 is TGTGCCTGGAGTGTCGGCCTAGTCGGCCAGCCCCAGCATTTT.

The J gene is TRBJ2-5, the V gene TRBV29-1; D may be TRBD2 (6 bases). Germline CDR1 is SQVTM and CDR2 is ANQGSEA. V lost 5 bases and J lost 5, with 12 bases in between. This CDR3 spans 12 amino acids. The CDR3 region is CSVQVAGETQYF. CDR3 coding DNA: TGCAGCGTTCAGGTCGCGGGGGAGACCCAGTACTTC.

This clone came up a few times. This chain connects TRBV15 to TRBJ1-1, with 10 bases that match TRBD1. CDR1 and CDR2 from the germline V gene are LNHNV and YYDKDF (reference sequence). The junction had 2 bases not matched to a gene; V was cut back by 3 bases and J by 7 bases. The CDR3 runs to 13 residues. CDR3 amino acids: CATSSRTGGEAFF. In DNA, the CDR3 is TGTGCCACCAGCAGTCGGACAGGGGGTGAAGCTTTCTTT. Complete variable domain (other parts from reference TRBV15 and TRBJ1-1): DAMVIQNPRYQVTQFGKPVTLSCSQTLNHNVMYWYQQKSSQAPKLLFHYYDKDFNNEADTPDNFQSRRPNTSFCFLDIRSPGLGDTAMYLCATSSRTGGEAFFGQGTRLTVV.

The chain joins TRBV9 to TRBJ1-1; no clear D. V was shortened by 0 bases and J by 3 bases, with 9 bases between the two germline ends. The V gene's germline CDR1 is SGDLS and CDR2 YYNGEE. The length of the CDR3 is 14 residues. In DNA form, the CDR3 reads TGTGCCAGCAGCGTAGCTATTCAGGACACTGAAGCTTTCTTT. Its protein product is CASSVAIQDTEAFF.

The chain links TRBV5-1 to TRBJ2-2, with D hard to call. CDR3 length equals 14 residues. CDR1 is SGHRS, CDR2 YFSETQ, per germline. The V gene lost 6 bases and the J gene lost 6 bases, with 15 bases spanning the gap. CDR3 DNA: TGCGCCAGCACCCGTACGTCCAGTTCCGGGGAGCTGTTTTTT. Its protein is CASTRTSSSGELFF.

The chain recombines TRBV6-1 with TRBJ1-1; 10 nucleotides match TRBD1. The CDR3 is 14 residues long. Germline V gene data show CDR1 as MNHNS and CDR2 as SASEGT. Trimming took 1 base from V and 6 from J; bases not matched to a gene: 2. CDR3 amino acids: CASSEGQGAAEAFF. CDR3 DNA: TGTGCCAGCAGTGAAGGACAGGGGGCCGCTGAAGCTTTCTTT.